The rows below give T cell receptor beta chains drawn from one sample of a study of blood T cell repertoires in COVID-19. Produced via immunoSEQ multiplex PCR; TCRdb's table is partial and in-frame only. The table shows 62,000 or so clones, with approximately 81% occurring only once. The sequenced sample consisted of PBMCs or T cells enriched from blood (not recorded which). These receptors all stem from a woman aged 40 to 49 with acute COVID-19. CDR3s include the opening cysteine and the closing phenylalanine or tryptophan. Fields, in order: V gene, J gene, D gene, clone size, CDR3 DNA, CDR3 protein. A D gene is named only where the DNA matches it firmly. Not every row has a clone size; where given, it reads once, few, many or a size class.

TRBV5-3	TRBJ2-7	TRBD2	.	TGTGCCAGAAGCTTGGGGCTAGCGGGCGGATCCTACGAGCAGTACTTC	CARSLGLAGGSYEQYF
TRBV5-4	TRBJ1-4	TRBD1	few	TGTGCCAGCAGCTTCCGACAGGGCTTTTCAACTAATGAAAAACTGTTTTTT	CASSFRQGFSTNEKLFF
TRBV3-1/TRBV3-2	TRBJ2-2	TRBD2	.	TGTGCCAGCAGCCCCAATGTTAGGCTAGCGGAAAGGAACACCGGGGAGCTGTTTTTT	CASSPNVRLAERNTGELFF
TRBV12-3/TRBV12-4	TRBJ1-2	TRBD1	.	TGTGCCAGCACCACGGACAGGGTCTATGGCTACACCTTC	CASTTDRVYGYTF
TRBV9	TRBJ2-1	.	.	TGTGCCAGCAGCTCCCTAGGCGGAGATTACAATGAGCAGTTCTTC	CASSSLGGDYNEQFF
TRBV5-1	TRBJ2-2	.	.	TGCGCCAGCAGCTTGAAGGCCCCGGGGACCGGGGAGCTGTTTTTT	CASSLKAPGTGELFF
TRBV18	TRBJ1-1	.	.	TGTGCCAGCTCCCCGGTTACGGGCACTGAAGCTTTCTTT	CASSPVTGTEAFF
TRBV15	TRBJ1-1	TRBD1	.	TGTGCCACCAGCAGACTACAGGGGGCCGGCATGAACACTGAAGCTTTCTTT	CATSRLQGAGMNTEAFF
TRBV6-5	TRBJ1-2	.	.	TGTGCCAGCAACCTACTGAGCCTCTATGGCTACACCTTC	CASNLLSLYGYTF
TRBV19	TRBJ2-3	TRBD1	.	TGTGCCAGTAGTACACGACAGGGGGCCTCAGATACGCAGTATTTT	CASSTRQGASDTQYF
TRBV29-1	TRBJ1-2	.	.	TGCAGCGTTGAAGGCCTTGTACCTGGGGGCGGCCACTATGGCTACACCTTC	CSVEGLVPGGGHYGYTF
TRBV10-3	TRBJ1-5	.	.	TGTGCCATCAGTGCTGGACATGCCAATCAGCCCCAGCATTTT	CAISAGHANQPQHF
TRBV4-1	TRBJ1-1	TRBD1	.	TGCGCCAGCAGCCAAGATCTACAGGGGGCACAGGACACTGAAGCTTTCTTT	CASSQDLQGAQDTEAFF
TRBV11-2	TRBJ1-1	.	.	TGTGCCAGCAGCATAACAGTCACGAACACTGAAGCTTTCTTT	CASSITVTNTEAFF
TRBV7-9	TRBJ1-2	.	few	TGTGCCAGCAGCTTAGTAGACTATGGCTACACCTTC	CASSLVDYGYTF
TRBV10-3	TRBJ1-2	.	.	TGTGCCATCAGTGAGCAGGGATCCTACACCTTC	CAISEQGSYTF